This TCR beta chain was identified in a study of T-cell memory formation after mild COVID-19. The germline V gene encodes CDR1 SGHRS and CDR2 YFSETQ. The CDR3 has 15 amino acids. The V gene lost 5 bases and the J gene lost 2 bases, with 17 bases spanning the gap. TCRdb recomputed calls from the 5' RACE reads with MiXCR, one row per CDR3 protein. The repertoire includes hundreds of thousands of distinct CDR3 sequences, approximately 16% of them detected once, and 22% sits in the top ten. Worth noting for this clonotype: The antigen is not known.

General observations from the study: Balance between CD4 and CD8 was seen in clones contracting day 15 to 85, and a CD4+ lean was seen in later expanders. Among contracting clones, CD4+ were mainly CM/EM and CD8+ enriched in EMRA.

The sample taken for sequencing was PBMCs or a T cell subset sorted from them (not recorded which). The chain employs TRBV5-1 and TRBJ2-7, with D perhaps TRBD1 (6 bases). This clonotype originated in a young man who had mild COVID-19 (a few samples of this study predate the infection). Cell type and time point are not known. DNA of the CDR3: TGCGCCAGCAGGCGCAGGGGTGGAGGACCCTACGAGCAGTACTTC. This translates into CASRRRGGGPYEQYF.